The 10 T cell receptor beta chains listed next were all sequenced from one sample in a study of CD8 T cells in Susac syndrome (dated by TCRdb to the late 2010s). Libraries came from the immunoSEQ multiplex PCR assay. RNA was extracted using the RNeasy kit, and about 0.45 to 1 microgram was reverse transcribed with random hexamers. TCRdb trimmed the raw reads at Q25, called clones with MiXCR and kept productive beta chains. Under each unique CDR3 protein, matching rows form one entry showing the most common genes and DNA. In all, the sample holds over 150,000 distinct CDR3 sequences, and approximately 94% of those were seen once. The top ten hold roughly 0.094% of the sample. Sequencing was done on a sample of CD4+ T cells from PBMCs. The receptor source for this set is a human donor with multiple sclerosis.

The chain's CDR3 is CASSQDGGRGSQPQHF. The CDR3 DNA follows: TGTGCCAGCAGCCAAGATGGGGGCCGGGGGAGCCAGCCCCAGCATTTT. The J gene is TRBJ1-5, the V gene TRBV3-1; TRBD1 is a possible D gene (6 bases). The V end was cut by 0 bases, the J end by 7 bases, with 16 bases between. Germline CDR1 and CDR2: LGHDT and YNNKEL (reference sequence). The CDR3 consists of 16 residues. The complete variable domain, with remaining parts taken from reference TRBV3-1 and TRBJ1-5, reads DTAVSQTPKYLVTQMGNDKSIKCEQNLGHDTMYWYKQDSKKFLKIMFSYNNKELIINETVPNRFSPKSPDKAHLNLHINSLELGDSAVYFCASSQDGGRGSQPQHFGDGTRLSIL.

The V call is TRBV7-8, the J call TRBJ1-2; no clear D gene. The CDR3 is made up of 15 amino acids. V lost 2 bases, J lost 1 base, and 11 bases lay in between. CDR1 SGHVS and CDR2 FQNEAQ come from the germline V gene. DNA of the CDR3: TGTGCCAGCAGCTTAATGGCCAGCTTTAACTATGGCTACACCTTC. Protein sequence: CASSLMASFNYGYTF.

The chain is built from TRBV24-1 and TRBJ1-5; D may be TRBD1 (6 bases). Trimming took 5 bases from V and 7 from J, leaving 11 bases between them. The germline V gene encodes CDR1 KGHDR and CDR2 SFDVKD. The CDR3 is 13 amino acids. CDR3 sequence reads: CATSGGGGQPQHF. The CDR3 DNA is TGTGCCACCAGTGGCGGGGGCGGGCAGCCCCAGCATTTT.

The J gene is TRBJ2-5, the V gene TRBV3-1, with 8 bases lining up with TRBD1. This CDR3 region has 14 residues. Germline V gene data show CDR1 as LGHDT and CDR2 as YNNKEL (reference sequence). V dropped 3 bases and J dropped 5; count of bases not matched to a gene: 5. CDR3 residues: CASSHRQGRETQYF. CDR3 in DNA: TGTGCCAGCAGCCACAGACAGGGGCGGGAGACCCAGTACTTC.

The sample holds a few counts of this clonotype. The rearrangement uses TRBV14 and TRBJ2-4, with 8 bases fitting TRBD1. Trimming at V came to 4 bases and at J to 3 bases, leaving 8 bases not matched to a gene. The length of the CDR3 is 16 residues. CDR1 is SGHDN and CDR2 is FVKESK in the germline V gene. The CDR3 coding sequence is TGTGCCAGCAGCCCGTGGACAGGGCGAGGCAAAAACATTCAGTACTTC. Its translation: CASSPWTGRGKNIQYF.

The gene calls are TRBV5-1 and TRBJ2-1; 9 bases align to TRBD1. The CDR3 is 16 residues long. Per the germline V gene, CDR1 is SGHRS and CDR2 is YFSETQ. Germline trimming cut 3 bases from V and 5 bases from J; bases unmatched to any gene: 9. CDR3 protein: CASSSTGTGINNEQFF. The CDR3 bases are TGCGCCAGCAGCTCAACCGGGACAGGGATAAACAATGAGCAGTTCTTC.

This clonotype was counted a single time. The CDR3 loop reads CASSLIQGSGYTF. As DNA, the CDR3 is TGTGCCAGCAGCTTGATACAGGGTAGTGGCTACACCTTC. This chain connects TRBV5-4 to TRBJ1-2; D perhaps matches TRBD1 (6 bases). The CDR3 covers 13 residues. Germline assignment: CDR1 SGHNT and CDR2 YYREEE (reference sequence). Trimming left V 1 base short and J 7 bases short, with 11 bases between.

The CDR3: CASSRQQGQGYTF. The CDR3 coding sequence is TGTGCCAGCAGCCGACAACAGGGTCAAGGCTACACCTTC. The V gene is TRBV3-1, the J gene TRBJ1-2, with D perhaps matching TRBD1 (6 bases). CDR1 is LGHDT and CDR2 is YNNKEL in the germline V gene (reference sequence). The V gene lost 4 bases and the J gene lost 8 bases, with 14 bases spanning the gap. This CDR3 comprises 13 residues.

This chain connects TRBV4-2 to TRBJ2-1, with 9 bases fitting TRBD2. The CDR3 totals 15 residues. The V gene's germline CDR1 is LGHNA and CDR2 YNFKEQ. The J segment lost 7 bases and the V segment lost 1 base, leaving 5 bases of the junction unmatched. The CDR3 DNA reads TGTGCCAGCAGCCAAGTTAGCGGGGGCGCTAATGAGCAGTTCTTC. This gives the protein CASSQVSGGANEQFF.

The chain uses TRBV5-1 and TRBJ1-5, with D uncertain. This CDR3 has 14 residues. Per the germline V gene, CDR1 is SGHRS and CDR2 is YFSETQ. Deletions cut 0 bases from V and 7 bases from J, with 11 bases between. CDR3 sequence (DNA): TGCGCCAGCAGCTTGGGTAGCTTCGGGCAGCCCCAGCATTTT. Amino acids: CASSLGSFGQPQHF. The whole variable domain, filled in from reference TRBV5-1 and TRBJ1-5, reads KAGVTQTPRYLIKTRGQQVTLSCSPISGHRSVSWYQQTPGQGLQFLFEYFSETQRNKGNFPGRFSGRQFSNSRSEMNVSTLELGDSALYLCASSLGSFGQPQHFGDGTRLSIL.